Shown below are 10 T cell receptor beta chains from a single sample sequenced in a study of CD8 T cells in Susac syndrome. cDNA came from about 0.5 to 1 ug RNA primed by random hexamers. TCRdb reanalysed the immunoSEQ multiplex PCR reads using MiXCR and keeps one entry per CDR3 protein. The data contain more than 110,000 distinct CDR3 sequences, 85% to 95% of them seen just once; the ten biggest clones take up 0.27%. Sequencing was performed on CD8+ T cells from PBMCs. The receptors shown here come from a human donor in good health.

This chain connects TRBV9 to TRBJ2-3, with TRBD1 matching over 7 bases. The V gene end was trimmed by 3 bases and the J gene end by 2 bases; junction bases not matched to a gene: 15. Germline V gene lookup returns CDR1 SGDLS and CDR2 YYNGEE. The CDR3 loop spans 18 amino acids. The CDR3 DNA follows: TGTGCCAGCAGCGCGTACCTCACAGGGGCCTCCCTCACAGATACGCAGTATTTT. Residues: CASSAYLTGASLTDTQYF.

This clonotype was detected once. The chain uses TRBV5-6 and TRBJ2-5; a weak D match, TRBD1 (6 bases). Germline V lookup: CDR1 SGHDT, CDR2 YYEEEE. V dropped 5 bases and J dropped 4 bases, with 21 bases sitting between them. The CDR3 runs 16 residues. The CDR3 loop reads CASSRTLGGVGETQYF. The DNA for the CDR3 is TGTGCCAGCAGTCGAACCCTAGGGGGAGTGGGAGAGACCCAGTACTTC. Filled out from reference TRBV5-6 and TRBJ2-5, the complete variable domain reads DAGVTQSPTHLIKTRGQQVTLRCSPKSGHDTVSWYQQALGQGPQFIFQYYEEEERQRGNFPDRFSGHQFPNYSSELNVNALLLGDSALYLCASSRTLGGVGETQYFGPGTRLLVL.

The genes are TRBV29-1 and TRBJ1-1; a possible D gene is TRBD1 (6 bases). V dropped 5 bases and J dropped 1 base, with 14 bases sitting between them. Looked up from germline, CDR1 is SQVTM and CDR2 is ANQGSEA. The length of the CDR3 is 14 residues. CDR3: CSVRGWTENTEAFF. In DNA, the CDR3 is TGCAGCGTTAGGGGATGGACAGAGAACACTGAAGCTTTCTTT.

This clonotype came up a few times. V gene TRBV28 combines with J gene TRBJ2-3, with D perhaps TRBD2 (5 bases). Trimming pared 6 bases from V and 3 bases from J, leaving 13 bases between. CDR1 and CDR2 from the germline V gene are MDHEN and SYDVKM. CDR3 length: 14 amino acids. The CDR3 protein is CASSSGLVTDTQYF. Written as DNA, the CDR3 is TGTGCCAGCAGCTCTGGACTGGTAACAGATACGCAGTATTTT.

This chain connects TRBV9 to TRBJ1-4, with 7 bases fitting TRBD1. V was clipped by 3 bases and J by 4 bases; unmatched bases: 0. CDR3 length: 13 residues. Germline CDR1 SGDLS, CDR2 YYNGEE. CDR3: CASSAGGNEKLFF. In DNA form, the CDR3 reads TGTGCCAGCAGCGCAGGGGGTAATGAAAAACTGTTTTTT.

The chain uses TRBV9 and TRBJ1-4; possibly TRBD1 for D (5 bases). The length of the CDR3 is 14 residues. V shed 2 bases and J shed 7 bases, with 12 bases lying between them. Germline values: CDR1 SGDLS, CDR2 YYNGEE. CDR3 amino acids: CASSVEGYPEKLFF. The CDR3 DNA follows: TGTGCCAGCAGCGTGGAGGGGTATCCTGAAAAACTGTTTTTT.

This rearrangement joins TRBV7-9 to TRBJ2-7; possible D gene TRBD2, 5 bases. The CDR3 extends over 15 amino acids. V gave up 5 bases and J gave up 4 bases, with 18 bases separating them. Germline V gene data show CDR1 as SEHNR and CDR2 as FQNEAQ (reference sequence). The CDR3 reads CASSPRTLAEYEQYF. The CDR3 bases are TGTGCCAGCAGCCCTCGGACCCTAGCCGAGTACGAGCAGTACTTC.

The chain is built from TRBV12-3 or TRBV12-4 and TRBJ2-7; D is undetermined. V was cut by 6 bases and J by 6 bases, with 12 bases left in between. CDR3 length equals 12 residues. Here the CDR3 reads CASSLLLAEQYF. CDR3 sequence (DNA): TGTGCCAGCAGCCTCTTATTGGCCGAGCAGTACTTC.

The rearrangement uses TRBV29-1 and TRBJ2-7, with TRBD2 as a possible D gene (6 bases). The length of the CDR3 is 15 residues. V shed 0 bases and J shed 5 bases, with 17 bases lying between them. The germline gives CDR1 SQVTM, CDR2 ANQGSEA. In DNA form, the CDR3 reads TGCAGCGTTGAAGATACGGGGGAGGAGTTAAACGAGCAGTACTTC. This codes for CSVEDTGEELNEQYF.

This clonotype was recorded only once. This chain connects TRBV5-1 to TRBJ2-7, with no clear D. Deletions cut 0 bases from V and 5 bases from J, with 12 bases between. Germline V gene lookup returns CDR1 SGHRS and CDR2 YFSETQ. CDR3 length: 14 amino acids. CDR3 amino acids: CASSLAGYLDEQYF. CDR3 coding DNA: TGCGCCAGCAGCTTGGCTGGGTACCTAGACGAGCAGTACTTC. Supplemented by reference TRBV5-1 and TRBJ2-7, the full variable domain reads KAGVTQTPRYLIKTRGQQVTLSCSPISGHRSVSWYQQTPGQGLQFLFEYFSETQRNKGNFPGRFSGRQFSNSRSEMNVSTLELGDSALYLCASSLAGYLDEQYFGPGTRLTVT.